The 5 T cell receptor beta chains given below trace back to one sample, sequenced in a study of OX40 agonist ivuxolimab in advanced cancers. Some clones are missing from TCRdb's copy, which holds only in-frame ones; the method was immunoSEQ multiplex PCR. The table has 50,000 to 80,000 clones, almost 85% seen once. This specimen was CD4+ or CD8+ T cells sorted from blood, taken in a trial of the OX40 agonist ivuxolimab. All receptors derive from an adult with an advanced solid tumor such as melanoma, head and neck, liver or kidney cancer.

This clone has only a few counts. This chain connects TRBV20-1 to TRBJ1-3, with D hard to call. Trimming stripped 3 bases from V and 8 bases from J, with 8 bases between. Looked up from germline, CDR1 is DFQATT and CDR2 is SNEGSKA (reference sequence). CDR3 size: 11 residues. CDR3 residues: CSASPLDTIYF. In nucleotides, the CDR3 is TGCAGTGCTAGCCCCCTGGACACCATATATTTT.

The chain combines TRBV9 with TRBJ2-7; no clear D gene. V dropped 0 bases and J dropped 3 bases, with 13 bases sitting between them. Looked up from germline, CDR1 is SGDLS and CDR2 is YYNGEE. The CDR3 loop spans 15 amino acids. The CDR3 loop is CASSVGAGMGYEQYF. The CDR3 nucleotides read TGTGCCAGCAGCGTAGGGGCAGGAATGGGCTACGAGCAGTACTTC.

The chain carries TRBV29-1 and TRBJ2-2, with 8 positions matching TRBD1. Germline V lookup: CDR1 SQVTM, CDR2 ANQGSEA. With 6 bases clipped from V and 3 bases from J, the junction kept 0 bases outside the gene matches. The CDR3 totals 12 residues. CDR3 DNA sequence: TGCAGCGTGGACAGGGACACCGGGGAGCTGTTTTTT. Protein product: CSVDRDTGELFF.

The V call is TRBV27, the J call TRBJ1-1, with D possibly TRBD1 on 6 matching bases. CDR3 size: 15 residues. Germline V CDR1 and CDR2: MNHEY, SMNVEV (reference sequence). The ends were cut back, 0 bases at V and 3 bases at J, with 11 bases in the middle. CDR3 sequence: CASSLSTTGYTEAFF. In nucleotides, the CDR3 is TGTGCCAGCAGTTTATCGACAACAGGGTACACTGAAGCTTTCTTT.

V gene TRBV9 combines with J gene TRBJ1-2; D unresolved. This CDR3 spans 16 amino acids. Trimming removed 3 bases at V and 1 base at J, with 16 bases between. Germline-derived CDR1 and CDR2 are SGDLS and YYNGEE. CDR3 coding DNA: TGTGCCAGCAGCGGGCGAGCGGGTAAATTTAACTATGGCTACACCTTC. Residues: CASSGRAGKFNYGYTF.